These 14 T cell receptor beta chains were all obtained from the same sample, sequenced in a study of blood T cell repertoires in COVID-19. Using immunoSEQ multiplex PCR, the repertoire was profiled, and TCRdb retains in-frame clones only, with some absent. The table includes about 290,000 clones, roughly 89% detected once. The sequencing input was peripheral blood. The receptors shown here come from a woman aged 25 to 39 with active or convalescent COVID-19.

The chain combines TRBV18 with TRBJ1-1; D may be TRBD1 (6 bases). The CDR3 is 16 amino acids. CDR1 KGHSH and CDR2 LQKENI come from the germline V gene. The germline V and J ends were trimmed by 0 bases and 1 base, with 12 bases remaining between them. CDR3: CASSPPTGRANTEAFF. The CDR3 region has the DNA TGTGCCAGCTCACCACCGACAGGTAGGGCGAACACTGAAGCTTTCTTT.

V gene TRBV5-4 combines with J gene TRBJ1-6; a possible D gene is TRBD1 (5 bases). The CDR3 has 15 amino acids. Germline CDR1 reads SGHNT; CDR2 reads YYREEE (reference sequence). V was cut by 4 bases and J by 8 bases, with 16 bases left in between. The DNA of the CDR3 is TGTGCCAGCAGCCCCGGCCGTCCGGGGGATTCACCCCTCCACTTT. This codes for CASSPGRPGDSPLHF.

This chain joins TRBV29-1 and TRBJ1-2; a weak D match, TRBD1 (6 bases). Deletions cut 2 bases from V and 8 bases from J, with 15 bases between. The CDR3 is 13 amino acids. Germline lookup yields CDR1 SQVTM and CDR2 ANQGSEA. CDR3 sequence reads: CSVEYGDTSGYTF. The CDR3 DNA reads TGCAGCGTTGAATATGGGGACACCTCAGGCTACACCTTC.

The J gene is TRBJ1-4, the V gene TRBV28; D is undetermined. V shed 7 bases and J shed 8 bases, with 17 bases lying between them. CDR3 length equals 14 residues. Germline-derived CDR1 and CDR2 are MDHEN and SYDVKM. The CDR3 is CASKPSGVREKLFF. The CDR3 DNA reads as TGTGCCAGCAAACCATCCGGGGTGAGAGAAAAACTGTTTTTT.

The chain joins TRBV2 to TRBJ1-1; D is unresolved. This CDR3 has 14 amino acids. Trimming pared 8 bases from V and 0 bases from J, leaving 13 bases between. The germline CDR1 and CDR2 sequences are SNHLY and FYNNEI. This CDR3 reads CASPQKQMNTEAFF. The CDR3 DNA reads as TGTGCCAGCCCTCAAAAACAGATGAACACTGAAGCTTTCTTT.

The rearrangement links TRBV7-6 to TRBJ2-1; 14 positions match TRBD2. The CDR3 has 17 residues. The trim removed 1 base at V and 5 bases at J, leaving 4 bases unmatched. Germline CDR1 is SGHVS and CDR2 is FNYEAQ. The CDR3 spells CASSLGGLAGVHNEQFF. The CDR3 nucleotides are TGTGCCAGCAGCTTAGGGGGACTAGCGGGGGTCCACAATGAGCAGTTCTTC. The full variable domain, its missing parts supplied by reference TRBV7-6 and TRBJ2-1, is GAGVSQSPRYKVTKRGQDVALRCDPISGHVSLYWYRQALGQGPEFLTYFNYEAQQDKSGLPNDRFSAERPEGSISTLTIQRTEQRDSAMYRCASSLGGLAGVHNEQFFGPGTRLTVL.

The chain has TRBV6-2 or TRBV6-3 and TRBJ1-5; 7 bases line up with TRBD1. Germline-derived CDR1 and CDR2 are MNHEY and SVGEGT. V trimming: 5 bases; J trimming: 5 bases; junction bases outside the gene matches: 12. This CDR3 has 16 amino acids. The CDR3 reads CASSTRTGLRDQPQHF. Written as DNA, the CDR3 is TGTGCCAGCAGTACGCGGACAGGACTCCGGGATCAGCCCCAGCATTTT.

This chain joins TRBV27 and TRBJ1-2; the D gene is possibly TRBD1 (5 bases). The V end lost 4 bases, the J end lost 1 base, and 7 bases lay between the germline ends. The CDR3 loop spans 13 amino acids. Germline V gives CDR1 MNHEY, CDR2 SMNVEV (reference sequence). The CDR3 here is CASSSRDNYGYTF. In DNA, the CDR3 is TGTGCCAGCAGTTCCAGGGATAACTATGGCTACACCTTC.

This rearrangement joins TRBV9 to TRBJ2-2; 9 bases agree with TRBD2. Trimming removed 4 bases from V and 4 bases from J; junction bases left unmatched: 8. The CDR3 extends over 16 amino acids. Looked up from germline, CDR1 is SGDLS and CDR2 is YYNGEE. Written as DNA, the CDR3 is TGTGCCAGCAGCCCCCAATCGGGACTAGCCACCGGGGAGCTGTTTTTT. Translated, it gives CASSPQSGLATGELFF.

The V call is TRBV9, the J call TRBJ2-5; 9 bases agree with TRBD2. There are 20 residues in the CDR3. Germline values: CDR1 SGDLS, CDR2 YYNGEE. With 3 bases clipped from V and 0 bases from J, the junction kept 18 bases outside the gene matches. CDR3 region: CASSGGYSGGLNTYQETQYF. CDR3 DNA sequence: TGTGCCAGCAGCGGCGGTTATAGCGGGGGCCTGAATACGTACCAAGAGACCCAGTACTTC.

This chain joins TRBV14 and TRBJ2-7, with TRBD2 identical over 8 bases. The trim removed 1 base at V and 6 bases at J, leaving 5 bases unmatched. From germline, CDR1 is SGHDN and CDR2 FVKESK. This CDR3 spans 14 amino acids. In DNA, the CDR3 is TGTGCCAGCAGCCAAGGATCCCTAGCGGGCGAGCAGTACTTC. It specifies CASSQGSLAGEQYF.

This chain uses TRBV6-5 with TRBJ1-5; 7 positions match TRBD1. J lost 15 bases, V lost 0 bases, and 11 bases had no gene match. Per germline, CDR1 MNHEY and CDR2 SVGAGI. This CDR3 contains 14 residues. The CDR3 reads CASSYSASTGKRHF. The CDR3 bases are TGTGCCAGCAGTTACTCTGCGTCGACAGGGAAGCGGCATTTT.

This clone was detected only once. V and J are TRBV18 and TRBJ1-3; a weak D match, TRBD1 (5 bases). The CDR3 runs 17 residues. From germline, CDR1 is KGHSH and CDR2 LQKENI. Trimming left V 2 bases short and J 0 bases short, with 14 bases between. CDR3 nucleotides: TGTGCCAGCTCACCAGGGGCAGGATTCTTCTCTGGAAACACCATATATTTT. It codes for CASSPGAGFFSGNTIYF.

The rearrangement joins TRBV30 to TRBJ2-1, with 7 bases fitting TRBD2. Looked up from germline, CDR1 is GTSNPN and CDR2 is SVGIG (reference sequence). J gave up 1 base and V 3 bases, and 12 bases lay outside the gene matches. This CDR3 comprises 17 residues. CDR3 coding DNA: TGTGCCTGGAGGAAAGGACTAGGGGCTTTTTCCTACAATGAGCAGTTCTTC. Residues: CAWRKGLGAFSYNEQFF.